The sequence of this T cell receptor (beta chain) was determined in a study of blood T cell repertoires in COVID-19. This CDR3 comprises 14 residues. Between the trimmed V and J ends, which lost 4 bases and 1 base, there was a span of 10 bases. The germline CDR1 and CDR2 sequences are SGHDN and FVKESK. Here immunoSEQ multiplex PCR was the method, and the copy in TCRdb shows in-frame clones only, minus some. The table records 250,000 to 350,000 clones, over 75% of them present only once. The chain links TRBV14 to TRBJ1-1; D unclear. The receptor was derived from a woman aged 25-40 years who had recovered from COVID-19. The sample comprised PBMCs or T cells enriched from blood (not recorded which). This CDR3 reads CASSLLQTNTEAFF. As DNA, the CDR3 is TGTGCCAGCAGCCTCTTACAAACGAACACTGAAGCTTTCTTT.